The rows below give T cell receptor beta chains drawn from one sample of a study of response to subunit inactivated influenza vaccine. In TCRdb, the RT-PCR reads were re-called with MiXCR into one record per CDR3 protein. The sample has approximately 530,000 distinct CDR3 sequences; over 10% are singletons. The sequenced sample was PBMCs from blood, obtained roughly 48 days after vaccination. The receptors were gathered from a man aged 50 to 60 who received an inactivated influenza vaccine. Both conserved end residues are part of each CDR3. Fields, in order: V gene, J gene, D gene, clone size, CDR3 protein, CDR3 DNA. D genes are given only for firm matches. For some rows the clone size is stated as once, few or many, or as a class when expanded; others skip it.

>TRBV24-1|TRBJ1-2|NA|few
CATSDLSGAGYTF
TGTGCCACCAGTGATTTATCAGGGGCTGGCTACACCTTC
>TRBV29-1|TRBJ1-1|NA|many
CSVEGLMMNTEAFF
TGCAGCGTTGAAGGTCTGATGATGAACACTGAAGCTTTCTTT
>TRBV7-2|TRBJ2-2|TRBD2|NA
CASSPTSGGRNTGELFF
TGTGCCAGCAGCCCGACTAGCGGGGGCCGAAACACCGGGGAGCTGTTTTTT
>TRBV4-3|TRBJ2-2|NA|few
CASSQEGVNTGELFF
TGCGCCAGCAGCCAAGAAGGGGTCAACACCGGGGAGCTGTTTTTT
>TRBV6-2/TRBV6-3|TRBJ2-3|NA|NA
CASSSGPGEANTDTQYF
TGTGCCAGCAGTTCCGGCCCCGGAGAGGCGAACACAGATACGCAGTATTTT
>TRBV7-9|TRBJ1-2|NA|NA
CASTLDSYGYTF
TGTGCCAGCACCCTCGACAGCTATGGCTACACCTTC
>TRBV6-1|TRBJ1-6|NA|NA
CASRGTPNNSPLHF
TGTGCCAGCAGAGGGACGCCTAATAATTCACCCCTCCACTTT
>TRBV5-5|TRBJ2-1|TRBD1|many
CASSPRQGNYNEQFF
TGTGCCAGCAGCCCACGACAGGGGAACTACAATGAGCAGTTCTTC
>TRBV7-8|TRBJ2-1|TRBD1|NA
CASREHRGARLTSSYNEQFF
TGTGCCAGCAGAGAACACAGGGGGGCCCGGCTCACGAGCTCCTACAATGAGCAGTTCTTC
>TRBV20-1|TRBJ1-1|NA|many
CSATTFGAEAFF
TGCAGTGCTACCACTTTTGGCGCTGAAGCTTTCTTT